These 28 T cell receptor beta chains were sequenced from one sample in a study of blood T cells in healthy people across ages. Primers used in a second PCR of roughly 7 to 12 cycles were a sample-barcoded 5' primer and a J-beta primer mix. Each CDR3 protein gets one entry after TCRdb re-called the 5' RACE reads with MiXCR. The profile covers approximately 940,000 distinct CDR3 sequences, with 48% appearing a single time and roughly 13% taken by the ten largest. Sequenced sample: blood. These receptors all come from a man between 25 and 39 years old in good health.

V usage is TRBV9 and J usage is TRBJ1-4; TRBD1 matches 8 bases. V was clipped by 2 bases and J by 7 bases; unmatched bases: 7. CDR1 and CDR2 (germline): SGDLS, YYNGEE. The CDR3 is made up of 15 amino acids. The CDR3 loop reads CASSVGTGSSEKLFF. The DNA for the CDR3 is TGTGCCAGCAGCGTCGGGACAGGTTCAAGTGAAAAACTGTTTTTT.

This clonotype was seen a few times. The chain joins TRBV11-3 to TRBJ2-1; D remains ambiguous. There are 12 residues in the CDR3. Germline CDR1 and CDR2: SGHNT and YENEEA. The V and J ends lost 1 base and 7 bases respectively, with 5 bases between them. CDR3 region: CASSLGENEQFF. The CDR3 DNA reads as TGTGCCAGCAGCTTAGGGGAAAATGAGCAGTTCTTC.

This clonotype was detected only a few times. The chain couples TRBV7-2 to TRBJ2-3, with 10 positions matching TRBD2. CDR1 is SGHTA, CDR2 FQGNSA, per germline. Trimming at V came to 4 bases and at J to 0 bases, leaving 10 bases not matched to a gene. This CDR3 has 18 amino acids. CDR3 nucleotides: TGTGCCAGCAGCTCTTTGGGGCTAGCGGGGGCTAGCACAGATACGCAGTATTTT. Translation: CASSSLGLAGASTDTQYF.

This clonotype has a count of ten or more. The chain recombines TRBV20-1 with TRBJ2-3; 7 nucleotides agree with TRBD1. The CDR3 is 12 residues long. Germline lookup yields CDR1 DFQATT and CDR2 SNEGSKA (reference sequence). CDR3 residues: CSVSRGTDTQYF. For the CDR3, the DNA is TGCAGCGTTTCCAGGGGGACAGATACGCAGTATTTT.

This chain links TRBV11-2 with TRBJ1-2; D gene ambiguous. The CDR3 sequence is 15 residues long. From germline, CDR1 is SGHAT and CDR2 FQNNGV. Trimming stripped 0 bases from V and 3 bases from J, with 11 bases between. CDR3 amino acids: CASSLDPGSYYGYTF. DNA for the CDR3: TGTGCCAGCAGCTTAGATCCGGGATCTTACTATGGCTACACCTTC. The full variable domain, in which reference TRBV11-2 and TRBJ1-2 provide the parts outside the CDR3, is EAGVAQSPRYKIIEKRQSVAFWCNPISGHATLYWYQQILGQGPKLLIQFQNNGVVDDSQLPKDRFSAERLKGVDSTLKIQPAKLEDSAVYLCASSLDPGSYYGYTFGSGTRLTVV.

The CDR3 loop is CASSPGTNQPQHF. The CDR3 DNA follows: TGTGCCAGCAGCCCAGGAACAAATCAGCCCCAGCATTTT. This sequence joins TRBV3-1 and TRBJ1-5; D remains unclear. Looked up from germline, CDR1 is LGHDT and CDR2 is YNNKEL (reference sequence). V gave up 4 bases and J gave up 4 bases, with 8 bases separating them. This CDR3 spans 13 amino acids.

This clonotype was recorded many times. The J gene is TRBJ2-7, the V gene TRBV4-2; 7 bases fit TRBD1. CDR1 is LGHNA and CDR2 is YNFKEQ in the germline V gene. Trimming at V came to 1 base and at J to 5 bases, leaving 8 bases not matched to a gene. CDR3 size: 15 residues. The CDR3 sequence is CASSQVPGQLDEQYF. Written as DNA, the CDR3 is TGTGCCAGCAGCCAAGTACCGGGACAGTTGGACGAGCAGTACTTC.

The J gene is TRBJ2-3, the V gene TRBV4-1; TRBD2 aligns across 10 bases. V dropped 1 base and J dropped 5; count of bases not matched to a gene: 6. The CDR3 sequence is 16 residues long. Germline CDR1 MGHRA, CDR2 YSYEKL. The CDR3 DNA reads TGCGCCAGCAGCCAAGTAAGCGGGGGGGCCCTAGATACGCAGTATTTT. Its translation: CASSQVSGGALDTQYF.

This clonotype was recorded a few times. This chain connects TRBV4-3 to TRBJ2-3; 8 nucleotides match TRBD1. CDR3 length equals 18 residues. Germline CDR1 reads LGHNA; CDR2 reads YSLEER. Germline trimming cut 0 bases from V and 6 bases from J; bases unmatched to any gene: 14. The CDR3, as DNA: TGCGCCAGCAGCCAAGAGGGGCCTCGGACAGGGTATCCGGATACGCAGTATTTT. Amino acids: CASSQEGPRTGYPDTQYF.

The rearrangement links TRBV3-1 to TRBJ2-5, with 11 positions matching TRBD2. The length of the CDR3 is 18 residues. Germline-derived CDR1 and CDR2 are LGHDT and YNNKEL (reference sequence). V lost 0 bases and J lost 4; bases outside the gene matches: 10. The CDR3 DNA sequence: TGTGCCAGCAGCCAAGATCCTAAGACTAGCGGGGCGGTAGAGACCCAGTACTTC. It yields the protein CASSQDPKTSGAVETQYF.

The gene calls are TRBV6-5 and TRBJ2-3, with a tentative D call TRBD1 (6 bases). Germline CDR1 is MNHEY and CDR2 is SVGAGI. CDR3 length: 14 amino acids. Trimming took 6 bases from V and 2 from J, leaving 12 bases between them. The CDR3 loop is CASRPGAHTDTQYF. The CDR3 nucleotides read TGTGCCAGCAGGCCAGGGGCCCACACAGATACGCAGTATTTT.

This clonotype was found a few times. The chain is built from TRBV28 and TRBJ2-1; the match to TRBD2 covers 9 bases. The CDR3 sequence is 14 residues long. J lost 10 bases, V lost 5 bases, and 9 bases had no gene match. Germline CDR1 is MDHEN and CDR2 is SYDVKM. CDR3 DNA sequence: TGTGCCAGCAGTCCCGGCGGGGGGGCGTTAGAGCAGTTCTTC. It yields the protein CASSPGGGALEQFF.

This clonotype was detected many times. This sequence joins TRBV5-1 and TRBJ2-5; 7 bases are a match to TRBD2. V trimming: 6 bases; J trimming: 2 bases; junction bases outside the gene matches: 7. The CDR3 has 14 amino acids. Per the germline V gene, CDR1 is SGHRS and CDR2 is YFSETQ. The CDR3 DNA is TGCGCCAGCACCTCTTGGCGGGGGCAAGAGACCCAGTACTTC. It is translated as CASTSWRGQETQYF. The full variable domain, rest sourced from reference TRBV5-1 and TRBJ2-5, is KAGVTQTPRYLIKTRGQQVTLSCSPISGHRSVSWYQQTPGQGLQFLFEYFSETQRNKGNFPGRFSGRQFSNSRSEMNVSTLELGDSALYLCASTSWRGQETQYFGPGTRLLVL.

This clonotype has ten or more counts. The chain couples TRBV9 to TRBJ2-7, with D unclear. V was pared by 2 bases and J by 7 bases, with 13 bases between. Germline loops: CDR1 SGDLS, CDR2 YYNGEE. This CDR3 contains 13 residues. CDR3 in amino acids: CASSVSGVGEQYF. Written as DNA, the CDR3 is TGTGCCAGCAGCGTTTCAGGCGTGGGGGAGCAGTACTTC.

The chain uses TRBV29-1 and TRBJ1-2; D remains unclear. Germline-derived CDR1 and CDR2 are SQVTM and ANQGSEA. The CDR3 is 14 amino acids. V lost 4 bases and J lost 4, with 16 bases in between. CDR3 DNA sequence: TGCAGCGTTGTGGCCGACGAACCCTCCTATGGCTACACCTTC. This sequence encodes CSVVADEPSYGYTF.

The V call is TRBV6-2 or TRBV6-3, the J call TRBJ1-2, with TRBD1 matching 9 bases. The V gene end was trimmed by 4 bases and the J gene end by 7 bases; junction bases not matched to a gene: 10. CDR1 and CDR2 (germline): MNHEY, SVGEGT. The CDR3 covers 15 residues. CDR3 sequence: CASSSPGQGTSGYTF. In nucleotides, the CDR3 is TGTGCCAGCAGTTCACCGGGACAGGGTACCAGTGGCTACACCTTC.

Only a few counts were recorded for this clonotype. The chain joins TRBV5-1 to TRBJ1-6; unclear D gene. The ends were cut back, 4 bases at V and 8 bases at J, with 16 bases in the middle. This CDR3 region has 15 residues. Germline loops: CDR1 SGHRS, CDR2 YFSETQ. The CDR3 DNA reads TGCGCCAGCAGCCTGAATTTGGGGTCGGATTCACCCCTCCACTTT. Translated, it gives CASSLNLGSDSPLHF.

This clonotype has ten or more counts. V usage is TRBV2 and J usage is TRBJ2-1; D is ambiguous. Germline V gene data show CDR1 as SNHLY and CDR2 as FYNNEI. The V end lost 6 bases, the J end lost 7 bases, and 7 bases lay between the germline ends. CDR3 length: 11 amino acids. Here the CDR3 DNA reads TGTGCCAGCAGCCCCCGGAATGAGCAGTTCTTC. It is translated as CASSPRNEQFF. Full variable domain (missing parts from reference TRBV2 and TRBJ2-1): EPEVTQTPSHQVTQMGQEVILRCVPISNHLYFYWYRQILGQKVEFLVSFYNNEISEKSEIFDDQFSVERPDGSNFTLKIRSTKLEDSAMYFCASSPRNEQFFGPGTRLTVL.

This chain's CDR3 is CASSLVPAGGSSTDTQYF. As DNA, the CDR3 is TGTGCCAGCAGCTTAGTCCCAGCGGGGGGGTCTAGCACAGATACGCAGTATTTT. The V and J genes are TRBV7-2 and TRBJ2-3; TRBD2 matches 10 bases. Germline V gene lookup returns CDR1 SGHTA and CDR2 FQGNSA. V shed 1 base, J shed 0 bases, and the junction held 7 bases outside the gene matches. The CDR3 is made up of 18 amino acids.

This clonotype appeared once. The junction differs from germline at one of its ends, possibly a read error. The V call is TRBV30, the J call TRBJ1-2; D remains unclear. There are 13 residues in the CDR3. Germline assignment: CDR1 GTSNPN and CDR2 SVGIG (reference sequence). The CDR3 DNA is TGTGCCTGGAGTGTTTCCTTTTCCTATGGCTACATCTTC. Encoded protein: CAWSVSFSYGYIF.

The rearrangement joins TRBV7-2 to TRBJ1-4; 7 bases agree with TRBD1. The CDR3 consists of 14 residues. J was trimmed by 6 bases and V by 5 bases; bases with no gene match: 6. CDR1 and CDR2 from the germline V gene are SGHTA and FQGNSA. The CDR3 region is CASSPTTGYEKLFF. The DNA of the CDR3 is TGTGCCAGCAGCCCAACGACAGGGTATGAAAAACTGTTTTTT.

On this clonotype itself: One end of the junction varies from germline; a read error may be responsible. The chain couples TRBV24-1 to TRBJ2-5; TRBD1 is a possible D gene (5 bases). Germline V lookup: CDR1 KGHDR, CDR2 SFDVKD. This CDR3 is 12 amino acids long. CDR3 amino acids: CVTSTGYETQYF. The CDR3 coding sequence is TGTGTCACCTCAACAGGATACGAGACCCAGTACTTC.

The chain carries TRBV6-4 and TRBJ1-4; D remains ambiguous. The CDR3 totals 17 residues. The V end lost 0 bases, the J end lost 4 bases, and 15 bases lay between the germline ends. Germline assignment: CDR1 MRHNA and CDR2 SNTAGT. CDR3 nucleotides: TGTGCCAGCAGTGACTCCACTAGGAACCTCTATAATGAAAAACTGTTTTTT. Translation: CASSDSTRNLYNEKLFF.

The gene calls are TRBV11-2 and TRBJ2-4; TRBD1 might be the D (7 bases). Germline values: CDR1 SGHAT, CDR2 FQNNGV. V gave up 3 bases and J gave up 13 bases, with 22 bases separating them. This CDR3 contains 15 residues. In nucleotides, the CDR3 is TGTGCCAGCAGCTTCGATGGCAGGGGGGAAGATGAGCAGTACTTC. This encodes CASSFDGRGEDEQYF.

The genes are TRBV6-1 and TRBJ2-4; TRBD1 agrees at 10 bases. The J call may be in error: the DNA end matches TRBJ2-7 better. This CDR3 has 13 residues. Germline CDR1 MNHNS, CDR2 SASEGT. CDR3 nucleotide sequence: TGTGCCAGCAGGGGACAGGGGATGATCGAGCAGTACTTC. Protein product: CASRGQGMIEQYF.

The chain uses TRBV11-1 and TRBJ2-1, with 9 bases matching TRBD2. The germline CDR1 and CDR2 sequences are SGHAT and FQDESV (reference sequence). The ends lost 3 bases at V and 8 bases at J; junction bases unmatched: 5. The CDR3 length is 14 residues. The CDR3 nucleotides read TGTGCCAGCAGCTTGGGGCGGGGGGGCCATGAGCAGTTCTTC. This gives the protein CASSLGRGGHEQFF. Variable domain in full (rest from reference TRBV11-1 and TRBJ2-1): EAEVAQSPRYKITEKSQAVAFWCDPISGHATLYWYRQILGQGPELLVQFQDESVVDDSQLPKDRFSAERLKGVDSTLKIQPAELGDSAMYLCASSLGRGGHEQFFGPGTRLTVL.

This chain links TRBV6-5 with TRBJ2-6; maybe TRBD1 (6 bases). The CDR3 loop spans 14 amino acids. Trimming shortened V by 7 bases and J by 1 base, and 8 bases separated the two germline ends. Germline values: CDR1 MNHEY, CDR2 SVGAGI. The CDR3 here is CASTDRSGANVLTF. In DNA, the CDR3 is TGTGCCAGCACCGACAGGTCTGGGGCCAACGTCCTGACTTTC.

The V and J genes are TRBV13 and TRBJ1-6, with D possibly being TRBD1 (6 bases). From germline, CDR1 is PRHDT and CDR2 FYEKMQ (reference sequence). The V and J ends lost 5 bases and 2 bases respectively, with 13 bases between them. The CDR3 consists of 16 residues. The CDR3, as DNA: TGTGCCAGCAGCCCAATGGGGGGCCCCTATAATTCACCCCTCCACTTT. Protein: CASSPMGGPYNSPLHF.